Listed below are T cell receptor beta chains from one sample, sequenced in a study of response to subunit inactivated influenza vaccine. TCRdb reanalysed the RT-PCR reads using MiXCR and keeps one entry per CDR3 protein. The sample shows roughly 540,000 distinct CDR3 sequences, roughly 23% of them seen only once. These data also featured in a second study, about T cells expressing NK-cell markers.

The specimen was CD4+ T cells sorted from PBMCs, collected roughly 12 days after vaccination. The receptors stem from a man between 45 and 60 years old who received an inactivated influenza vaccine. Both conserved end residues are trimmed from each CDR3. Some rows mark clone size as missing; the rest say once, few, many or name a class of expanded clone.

ASSYSSGRSSYEQY | NA | TRBJ2-7 | TRBV6-2/TRBV6-3
ATPTSGSGNEQF | few | TRBJ2-1 | TRBV3-1
ASSGGGTQY | few | TRBJ2-3 | TRBV25-1
SARAQTGVETQY | few | TRBJ2-5 | TRBV20-1
ATSRERGQPQH | NA | TRBJ1-5 | TRBV15
ASSIKRRDRSYEQY | few | TRBJ2-7 | TRBV7-9
ASSIGQALYGYT | NA | TRBJ1-2 | TRBV19
SANGGMAGGPGETQY | few | TRBJ2-5 | TRBV20-1
ASSQERRNEKLF | NA | TRBJ1-4 | TRBV4-2
ASSSKWYTEAF | few | TRBJ1-1 | TRBV7-9
ASSLQGQPQH | many | TRBJ1-5 | TRBV12-3/TRBV12-4
ASSSRGEQF | NA | TRBJ2-1 | TRBV12-3/TRBV12-4
AAGAVPYNEQF | NA | TRBJ2-1 | TRBV27
ASSQATGVGEKLF | NA | TRBJ1-4 | TRBV4-1
ASSFTGASYNEQF | NA | TRBJ2-1 | TRBV5-1
SARPPKTPGYEQY | many | TRBJ2-7 | TRBV20-1
ASTSGTSGTETQY | NA | TRBJ2-5 | TRBV2
ASSQGGGLDSPLH | NA | TRBJ1-6 | TRBV3-1